The 2 T cell receptor beta chains below come from one sample, sequenced in a study of shared clonotypes between healthy human individuals. Naive CD8 isolation took CD45RO-negative cells positively selected for CCR7 and excluded terminally differentiated effector memory CD45RA+ cells. Assay used: immunoSEQ multiplex PCR; TCRdb lists only in-frame clones, some missing. This table has around 1,900,000 clones, over 85% appearing once. The material sequenced was naive CD8+ T cells from PBMCs. The source of these receptors is a man aged 18-30 years in good health. Some clones in this sample may be carry-over from other donors' samples.

The chain employs TRBV7-2 and TRBJ1-3; D ambiguous. The V gene's germline CDR1 is SGHTA and CDR2 FQGNSA. The germline V and J ends were trimmed by 5 bases and 1 base, with 12 bases remaining between them. The CDR3 has 15 amino acids. The CDR3 bases are TGTGCCAGCAGCATAACGGGAGTGTCTGGAAACACCATATATTTT. It yields the protein CASSITGVSGNTIYF.

The chain couples TRBV28 to TRBJ1-2; possible D gene TRBD1, 6 bases. The CDR3 has 15 residues. Per the germline V gene, CDR1 is MDHEN and CDR2 is SYDVKM. V was shortened by 4 bases and J by 8 bases, with 20 bases between the two germline ends. The CDR3 sequence: CASSSTVEGGPGYTF. The CDR3 nucleotides read TGTGCCAGCAGTTCCACGGTCGAGGGGGGTCCGGGCTACACCTTC.